The 13 T cell receptor beta chains below all came from one sample that was sequenced in a study of early stage breast cancer tumors. Here immunoSEQ multiplex PCR was the method, and the copy in TCRdb shows in-frame clones only, minus some. Here the sample spans some 21,000 clones, about 76% being singletons. The sample consisted of blood. The source is a person between 55 and 69 years old with breast cancer.

This chain uses TRBV30 with TRBJ2-1; 9 bases line up with TRBD2. V shed 3 bases, J shed 6 bases, and the junction held 6 bases outside the gene matches. The CDR3 covers 14 residues. The V gene's germline CDR1 is GTSNPN and CDR2 SVGIG (reference sequence). CDR3 sequence: CAWRSLAGTNEQFF. For the CDR3, the DNA is TGTGCCTGGAGAAGCCTAGCGGGGACCAATGAGCAGTTCTTC.

The chain is built from TRBV25-1 and TRBJ1-2, with D tentatively TRBD1 (5 bases). The CDR3 has 15 residues. Deletions cut 3 bases from V and 7 bases from J, with 18 bases between. Germline loops: CDR1 MGHDK, CDR2 SYGVNS. The chain's CDR3 is CASSEPLPLRGGYTF. CDR3 DNA: TGTGCCAGCAGTGAGCCCCTGCCACTGAGGGGTGGCTACACCTTC.

This clone came up a few times. This chain links TRBV15 with TRBJ2-7; 8 bases line up with TRBD1. The V gene's germline CDR1 is LNHNV and CDR2 YYDKDF (reference sequence). The ends lost 3 bases at V and 4 bases at J; junction bases unmatched: 8. There are 15 residues in the CDR3. The CDR3: CATSSRDRLPYEQYF. In nucleotides, the CDR3 is TGTGCCACCAGCAGTCGGGACAGGTTACCGTACGAGCAGTACTTC.

This clone came up once. V and J are TRBV29-1 and TRBJ1-1, with D possibly being TRBD1 (5 bases). V was trimmed by 7 bases and J by 5 bases, leaving 20 bases between them. This CDR3 comprises 14 residues. CDR1 is SQVTM and CDR2 is ANQGSEA in the germline V gene. The CDR3 here is CSADSHAGRTEAFF. DNA of the CDR3: TGCAGCGCCGACTCACACGCGGGGCGTACTGAAGCTTTCTTT.

The V gene is TRBV19, the J gene TRBJ2-3; TRBD2 aligns across 14 bases. The V segment lost 7 bases and the J segment 6 bases; nucleotides outside the gene matches: 15. The length of the CDR3 is 18 residues. CDR1 and CDR2 (germline): LNHDA, SQIVND (reference sequence). Here the CDR3 reads CASTWDVGTSGGRDTQYF. The DNA for the CDR3 is TGTGCCAGTACGTGGGACGTCGGGACTAGCGGGGGCCGGGATACGCAGTATTTT.

The rearrangement links TRBV4-1 to TRBJ1-2; the D is unclear. Trimming took 5 bases from V and 5 from J, leaving 9 bases between them. CDR1 and CDR2 from the germline V gene are MGHRA and YSYEKL. CDR3 length: 12 amino acids. CDR3 coding DNA: TGCGCCAGCAGCGAAACGGTTTATGGCTACACCTTC. Translating gives CASSETVYGYTF.

This clone was detected only once. The rearrangement uses TRBV4-2 and TRBJ1-4, with TRBD1 matching over 11 bases. Germline V gene sequence: CDR1 LGHNA, CDR2 YNFKEQ. V trimming: 3 bases; J trimming: 6 bases; junction bases outside the gene matches: 6. The CDR3 extends over 16 amino acids. Written as DNA, the CDR3 is TGTGCCAGCAGCCAGGCCGGACAGGGGGCGGATGAAAAACTGTTTTTT. Translating it yields CASSQAGQGADEKLFF.

The chain couples TRBV11-2 to TRBJ2-5; D may correspond to TRBD1 or TRBD2 (6 bases each). Trimming took off 4 bases at V and 4 bases at J, with 13 bases between the two ends. The germline V gene encodes CDR1 SGHAT and CDR2 FQNNGV. The CDR3 is 14 amino acids. CDR3 nucleotides: TGTGCCAGCAGCTCCCCCGGGGGCAGAGAGACCCAGTACTTC. Its protein product is CASSSPGGRETQYF.

The CDR3 DNA reads as TGTGCCAGCAGCCCTTCGGGCGGAACCCAGGAGACCCAGTACTTC. It translates to CASSPSGGTQETQYF. The rearrangement uses TRBV5-4 and TRBJ2-5; no clear D. Trimming took off 4 bases at V and 5 bases at J, with 18 bases between the two ends. Germline CDR1 and CDR2: SGHNT and YYREEE (reference sequence). This CDR3 comprises 15 residues. The full variable domain, completed using reference TRBV5-4 and TRBJ2-5, is ETGVTQSPTHLIKTRGQQVTLRCSSQSGHNTVSWYQQALGQGPQFIFQYYREEENGRGNFPPRFSGLQFPNYSSELNVNALELDDSALYLCASSPSGGTQETQYFGPGTRLLVL.

CDR3 protein: CASSLLSDYRALNTEAFF. The CDR3 region has the DNA TGCGCCAGCAGCCTCCTATCGGATTACAGGGCTTTGAACACTGAAGCTTTCTTT. The chain couples TRBV4-1 to TRBJ1-1; maybe TRBD1 (6 bases). CDR1 MGHRA and CDR2 YSYEKL come from the germline V gene. CDR3 length equals 18 residues. V lost 4 bases and J 0 bases, leaving 21 bases between the germline ends.

The chain uses TRBV4-1 and TRBJ2-3, with 7 bases aligning to TRBD2. The ends lost 1 base at V and 0 bases at J; junction bases unmatched: 7. Germline loops: CDR1 MGHRA, CDR2 YSYEKL. This CDR3 comprises 17 residues. Here the CDR3 reads CASSQVLAVTSTDTQYF. The DNA of the CDR3 is TGCGCCAGCAGCCAAGTGCTAGCGGTAACTAGCACAGATACGCAGTATTTT.

The chain combines TRBV6-5 with TRBJ2-7; TRBD2 aligns across 7 bases. There are 14 residues in the CDR3. V dropped 4 bases and J dropped 4; count of bases not matched to a gene: 7. CDR1 is MNHEY, CDR2 SVGAGI, per germline. Here the CDR3 DNA reads TGTGCCAGCAGTTTTACTAGCGCCCTATACGAGCAGTACTTC. Its translation: CASSFTSALYEQYF.

The rearrangement joins TRBV5-4 to TRBJ2-5, with D unclear. The ends were cut back, 0 bases at V and 4 bases at J, with 4 bases in the middle. This CDR3 contains 12 residues. From germline, CDR1 is SGHNT and CDR2 YYREEE (reference sequence). Here the CDR3 reads CASSLAGETQYF. The CDR3 DNA reads TGTGCCAGCAGCTTGGCCGGAGAGACCCAGTACTTC.